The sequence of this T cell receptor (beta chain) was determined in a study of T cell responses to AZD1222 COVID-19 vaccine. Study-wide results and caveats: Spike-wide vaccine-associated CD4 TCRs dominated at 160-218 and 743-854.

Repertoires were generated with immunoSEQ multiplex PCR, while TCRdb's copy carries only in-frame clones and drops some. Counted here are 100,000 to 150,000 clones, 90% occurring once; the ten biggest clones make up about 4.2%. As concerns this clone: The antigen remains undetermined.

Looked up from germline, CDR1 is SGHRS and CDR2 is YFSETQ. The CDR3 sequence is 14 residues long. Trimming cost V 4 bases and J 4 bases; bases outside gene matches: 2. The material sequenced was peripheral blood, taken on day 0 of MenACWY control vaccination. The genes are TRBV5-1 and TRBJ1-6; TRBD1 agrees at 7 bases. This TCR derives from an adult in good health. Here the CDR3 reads CASSPGQYNSPLHF. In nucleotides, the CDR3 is TGCGCCAGCAGCCCGGGACAGTATAATTCACCCCTCCACTTT. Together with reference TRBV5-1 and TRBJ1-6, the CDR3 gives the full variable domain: KAGVTQTPRYLIKTRGQQVTLSCSPISGHRSVSWYQQTPGQGLQFLFEYFSETQRNKGNFPGRFSGRQFSNSRSEMNVSTLELGDSALYLCASSPGQYNSPLHFGNGTRLTVT.